The 7 T cell receptor beta chains below all came from one sample that was sequenced in a study of Graves' ophthalmopathy and Graves' hyperthyroidism. The authors amplified TCR beta CDR3 regions from RNA transcripts. Scientists carried out first-round RT-PCR using HTBI primers and then a second-round multiplex PCR. TCRdb re-called the multiplex PCR reads through MiXCR, storing one row per CDR3 protein. The sample contains approximately 160,000 distinct CDR3 sequences, more than 30% of which appear only once. Sequencing used peripheral blood. The receptors shown here come from a middle-aged woman with Graves' ophthalmopathy.

This clonotype appeared many times. V is TRBV11-2 and J is TRBJ1-3; 10 bases agree with TRBD1. Germline trimming cut 5 bases from V and 4 bases from J; bases unmatched to any gene: 5. The CDR3 has 15 amino acids. Germline lookup yields CDR1 SGHAT and CDR2 FQNNGV. This CDR3 reads CASSHWTGGGNTIYF. CDR3 sequence (DNA): TGTGCCAGCAGCCATTGGACAGGGGGAGGAAACACCATATATTTT.

This clonotype was picked up many times. V is TRBV19 and J is TRBJ1-2; D gene unclear. Germline CDR1 is LNHDA and CDR2 is SQIVND (reference sequence). The CDR3 loop spans 13 amino acids. V lost 7 bases, J lost 4 bases, and 13 bases lay in between. This chain's CDR3 is CASTMEGSYGYTF. As DNA, the CDR3 is TGTGCCAGTACCATGGAAGGCTCCTATGGCTACACCTTC.

The V and J genes are TRBV12-3 or TRBV12-4 and TRBJ2-2; TRBD1 aligns across 8 bases. Trimming at V came to 4 bases and at J to 4 bases, leaving 8 bases not matched to a gene. The length of the CDR3 is 16 residues. The CDR3 nucleotides are TGTGCCAGCAGTTCTCAGGGGGCGGTTGGCACCGGGGAGCTGTTTTTT. Encoded protein: CASSSQGAVGTGELFF.

This clonotype has ten or more counts. The genes are TRBV4-1 and TRBJ1-5; D uncertain. Trimming took off 3 bases at V and 6 bases at J, with 12 bases between the two ends. The CDR3 totals 14 residues. In germline, CDR1 is MGHRA, CDR2 YSYEKL. CDR3 in amino acids: CASSQGWGIQPQHF. The CDR3 DNA reads as TGCGCCAGCAGCCAGGGGTGGGGTATTCAGCCCCAGCATTTT.

This clonotype was counted ten times or more. This may come from a read error, since a much larger clone is one base off. The V call is TRBV12-3 or TRBV12-4, the J call TRBJ1-2, with 10 bases that match TRBD1. The CDR3 contains 16 residues. CDR3 in amino acids: CASRDGDRGRLGGCTF. For the CDR3, the DNA is TGTGCCAGCAGGGACGGGGACAGGGGACGCTTGGGGGGCTGCACCTTC.

The J gene is TRBJ1-1, the V gene TRBV12-3 or TRBV12-4; 8 bases agree with TRBD1. This CDR3 comprises 16 residues. J lost 0 bases, V lost 6 bases, and 9 bases had no gene match. The CDR3 here is CASSPRTGTLNTEAFF. Written as DNA, the CDR3 is TGTGCCAGCAGCCCTAGGACAGGGACCCTGAACACTGAAGCTTTCTTT.

This clonotype appeared many times. The DNA for the CDR3 is TGTGCCATCAGTGATGATCCGAGGAATCAGCCCCAGCATTTT. Protein: CAISDDPRNQPQHF. The genes are TRBV10-3 and TRBJ1-5; D remains unclear. The germline V gene encodes CDR1 ENHRY and CDR2 SYGVKD. V was shortened by 3 bases and J by 4 bases, with 10 bases between the two germline ends. This CDR3 has 14 residues.